This T cell receptor (beta chain) was recorded in a study of shared clonotypes between healthy human individuals. This clone appeared once. Antigen unknown. Study-wide results and limits: Among donors, sharing of clonotypes was expected to be affected by sequencing depth.

The CDR3 contains 15 residues. V was clipped by 2 bases and J by 1 base, with 12 bases between them. Germline V gene sequence: CDR1 LNHNV, CDR2 YYDKDF (reference sequence). Ten immunoSEQ deep assay plates were used to sequence the DNA of unsorted PBMCs. Per the study methods: From ImmunoSEQ came sequences covering only the junction and carrying no quality scores, so filtering differed. Some clones are missing from TCRdb's copy, which holds only in-frame ones; the method was immunoSEQ multiplex PCR. V and J calls and clone size are copied from that table; D and trimming were computed from the DNA. The sample includes fewer than 600,000 clones, roughly three quarters of them seen just once. All participating donors were Caucasian adults from Nashville, Tennessee.

The V and J genes are TRBV15 and TRBJ2-7; maybe TRBD2 (5 bases). The sequenced material came from PBMCs. The origin of this receptor is a middle-aged woman in good health. Some clones in this sample may be carry-over from other donors' samples. CDR3 sequence: CATSRRGWGSYEQYF. As DNA, the CDR3 is TGTGCCACCAGCAGACGGGGTTGGGGATCCTACGAGCAGTACTTC.